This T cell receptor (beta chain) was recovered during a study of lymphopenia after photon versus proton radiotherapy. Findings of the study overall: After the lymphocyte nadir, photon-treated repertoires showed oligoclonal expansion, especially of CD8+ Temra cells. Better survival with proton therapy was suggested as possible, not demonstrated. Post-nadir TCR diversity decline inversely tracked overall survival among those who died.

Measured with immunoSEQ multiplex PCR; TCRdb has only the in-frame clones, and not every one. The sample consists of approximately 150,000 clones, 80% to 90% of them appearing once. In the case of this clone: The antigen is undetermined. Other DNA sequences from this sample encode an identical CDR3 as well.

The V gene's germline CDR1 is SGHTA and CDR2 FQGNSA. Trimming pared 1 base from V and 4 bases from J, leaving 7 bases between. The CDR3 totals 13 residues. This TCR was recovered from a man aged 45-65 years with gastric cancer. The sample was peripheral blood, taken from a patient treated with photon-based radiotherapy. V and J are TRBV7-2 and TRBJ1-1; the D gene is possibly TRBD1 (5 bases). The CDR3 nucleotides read TGTGCCAGCAGCTTAGGGGGCGGCACTGAAGCTTTCTTT. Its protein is CASSLGGGTEAFF.